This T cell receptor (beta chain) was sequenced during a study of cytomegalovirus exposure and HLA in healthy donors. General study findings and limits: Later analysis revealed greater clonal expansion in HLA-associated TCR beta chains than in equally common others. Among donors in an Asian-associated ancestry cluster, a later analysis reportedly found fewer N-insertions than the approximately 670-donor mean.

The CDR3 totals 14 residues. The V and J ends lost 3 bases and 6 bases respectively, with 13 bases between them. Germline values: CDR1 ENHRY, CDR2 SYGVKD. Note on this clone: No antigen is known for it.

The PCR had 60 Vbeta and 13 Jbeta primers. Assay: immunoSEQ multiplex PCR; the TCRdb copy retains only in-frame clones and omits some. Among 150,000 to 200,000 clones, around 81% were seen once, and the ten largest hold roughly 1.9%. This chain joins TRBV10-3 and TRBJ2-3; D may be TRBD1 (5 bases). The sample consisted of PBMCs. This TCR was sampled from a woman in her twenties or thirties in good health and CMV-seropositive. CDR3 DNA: TGTGCCATCAGTGATTTTGGGGCCGCGGATACGCAGTATTTT. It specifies CAISDFGAADTQYF.